The rows below give T cell receptor beta chains drawn from one sample of a study of blood T cell repertoires in COVID-19. The data were produced by immunoSEQ multiplex PCR, yet TCRdb's version contains in-frame clones alone and is incomplete. The repertoire holds around 250,000 clones, with 75% to 90% as singletons. Source material: PBMCs or T cells enriched from blood (not recorded which). The source is a woman aged 40 to 50 who had been exposed to COVID-19. CDR3s include the opening cysteine and the closing phenylalanine or tryptophan. The D gene is left open where the match is weak. Only part of the rows carry a size: once, few, many, or a class if the clone is expanded.

DNA: TGCAGTGCTAGTTTCCCTGGGAGGGGGTGGACTGAAGCTTTCTTT
CDR3: CSASFPGRGWTEAFF
size: NA
J: TRBJ1-1
V: TRBV20-1
D: NA

DNA: TGTGCCAGCAGCTCCTACAGGGCGGGTCAGCCCCAGCATTTT
CDR3: CASSSYRAGQPQHF
size: NA
J: TRBJ1-5
V: TRBV7-8
D: NA

DNA: TGTGCCAGTAAGGTGGTGGACTCCAGGAAGACTGAAGCTTTCTTT
CDR3: CASKVVDSRKTEAFF
size: NA
J: TRBJ1-1
V: TRBV19
D: NA

DNA: TGTGCCAGCAGCCCCCCCTTTGGGGCTAGCGAAATCGGAGATACGCAGTATTTT
CDR3: CASSPPFGASEIGDTQYF
size: NA
J: TRBJ2-3
V: TRBV7-9
D: NA

DNA: TGTGCCAGCACCTTTCCCTCCGGGACAGGGTGGTGTGGCTATGGCTACACCTTC
CDR3: CASTFPSGTGWCGYGYTF
size: NA
J: TRBJ1-2
V: TRBV6-4
D: TRBD1

DNA: TGTGCCAGCAGTCCCCAAACAGATACGCAGTATTTT
CDR3: CASSPQTDTQYF
size: NA
J: TRBJ2-3
V: TRBV12-3/TRBV12-4
D: NA

DNA: TGTGCCAGCAGTGCGCCCGAGAGCTCCTATAATTCACCCCTCCACTTT
CDR3: CASSAPESSYNSPLHF
size: NA
J: TRBJ1-6
V: TRBV6-1
D: NA

DNA: TGTGCCAGCAGTCCGAGGGTGGGCTATGGCTACACCTTC
CDR3: CASSPRVGYGYTF
size: NA
J: TRBJ1-2
V: TRBV27
D: NA

DNA: TGTGCCAGCAGTGGTTTTAAGGGACTCAACTATGGCTACACCTTC
CDR3: CASSGFKGLNYGYTF
size: NA
J: TRBJ1-2
V: TRBV13
D: NA

DNA: TGCAGCGTTGAGACTACTCCCTACAATGAGCAGTTCTTC
CDR3: CSVETTPYNEQFF
size: few
J: TRBJ2-1
V: TRBV29-1
D: NA

DNA: TGCGCCAGCAGCCCCTCGACAGGGGTGGGCTATGGCTACACCTTC
CDR3: CASSPSTGVGYGYTF
size: NA
J: TRBJ1-2
V: TRBV5-1
D: TRBD1

DNA: TGTGCCAGCAGTCTGCGGGGGGGAGGAACCGGGGAGCTGTTTTTT
CDR3: CASSLRGGGTGELFF
size: NA
J: TRBJ2-2
V: TRBV2
D: TRBD2

DNA: TGTGCCAGCAGCTTAGAGCGGGGACAGGGTACCACTGAAGCTTTCTTT
CDR3: CASSLERGQGTTEAFF
size: NA
J: TRBJ1-1
V: TRBV7-6
D: TRBD1

DNA: TGTGCCAGCACCCGAAGGGCAGGCAGGCGGGTTGGCTACACCTTC
CDR3: CASTRRAGRRVGYTF
size: NA
J: TRBJ1-2
V: TRBV21-1
D: NA